What follows are 27 T cell receptor beta chains derived from one specimen sequenced in a study of shared clonotypes between healthy human individuals. The naive CD8 population came from CD45RO-negative cells selected for CCR7, without terminally differentiated effector memory CD45RA+ cells. Produced via immunoSEQ multiplex PCR; TCRdb's table is partial and in-frame only. The repertoire holds hundreds of thousands of clones, approximately 95% seen once, with around 0.12% in the top ten. Sequenced material: naive CD8+ T cells sorted from blood. The source is a young woman in good health.

The chain carries TRBV7-8 and TRBJ2-2; D remains unclear. Between the trimmed V and J ends, which lost 1 base and 2 bases, there was a span of 2 bases. CDR1 SGHVS and CDR2 FQNEAQ come from the germline V gene. The CDR3 is made up of 13 amino acids. CDR3 DNA sequence: TGTGCCAGCAGCTTAGGCAACACCGGGGAGCTGTTTTTT. It is translated as CASSLGNTGELFF.

CDR3 sequence: CASSSSRGGPSTDTQYF. As DNA, the CDR3 is TGTGCCAGCAGCTCCTCCAGGGGGGGGCCTAGCACAGATACGCAGTATTTT. This chain connects TRBV5-4 to TRBJ2-3, with D perhaps matching TRBD1 or TRBD2 (7 bases each). Germline V gives CDR1 SGHNT, CDR2 YYREEE (reference sequence). CDR3 length: 17 residues. Trimming took 3 bases from V and 0 from J, leaving 17 bases between them. Based on the CDR3 plus reference TRBV5-4 and TRBJ2-3, the full variable domain is ETGVTQSPTHLIKTRGQQVTLRCSSQSGHNTVSWYQQALGQGPQFIFQYYREEENGRGNFPPRFSGLQFPNYSSELNVNALELDDSALYLCASSSSRGGPSTDTQYFGPGTRLTVL.

CDR3 bases: TGCGCCAGCAGCCAAGATTTTGGGGGCGCGGCCAAAAACATTCAGTACTTC. It is translated as CASSQDFGGAAKNIQYF. J is TRBJ2-4 and V is TRBV4-1; the D gene is possibly TRBD1 (6 bases). The CDR3 runs 17 residues. V was pared by 0 bases and J by 1 base, with 13 bases between. Germline CDR1 is MGHRA and CDR2 is YSYEKL.

CDR3 nucleotides: TGCAGCGTTGGGGCGGGAGGGTATCCCATGCACGAGCAGTACTTC. Translation gives CSVGAGGYPMHEQYF. V gene TRBV29-1 combines with J gene TRBJ2-7, with 9 nucleotides matching TRBD2. In germline, CDR1 is SQVTM, CDR2 ANQGSEA. The length of the CDR3 is 15 residues. V shed 4 bases and J 5 bases; nucleotides not matched to a gene: 12.

The chain joins TRBV10-3 to TRBJ1-2; 8 nucleotides match TRBD1. The germline V gene has CDR1 ENHRY and CDR2 SYGVKD. Trimming at V came to 3 bases and at J to 4 bases, leaving 4 bases not matched to a gene. The CDR3 consists of 14 residues. The CDR3 nucleotides are TGTGCCATCAGTGAAGCGGACAGGGTCTATGGCTACACCTTC. Protein: CAISEADRVYGYTF.

This chain uses TRBV4-1 with TRBJ1-1; D is unclear. This CDR3 has 15 amino acids. Trimming removed 1 base at V and 4 bases at J, with 13 bases between. Germline CDR1 reads MGHRA; CDR2 reads YSYEKL. The CDR3 region has the DNA TGCGCCAGCAGCCAAGTGTTCGGGGATTTCACTGAAGCTTTCTTT. It is translated as CASSQVFGDFTEAFF.

This clone was detected only a few times. The same CDR3 arises from other DNA sequences in this sample as well. This sequence joins TRBV5-4 and TRBJ2-3; D gene ambiguous. V was trimmed by 3 bases and J by 5 bases, leaving 4 bases between them. Germline CDR1 and CDR2: SGHNT and YYREEE (reference sequence). The length of the CDR3 is 11 residues. The CDR3 DNA reads TGTGCCAGCAGCTCCGTAGATACGCAGTATTTT. Translating it yields CASSSVDTQYF.

The gene calls are TRBV19 and TRBJ1-5; D not certain. The length of the CDR3 is 15 residues. V lost 3 bases, J lost 0 bases, and 9 bases lay in between. The germline gives CDR1 LNHDA, CDR2 SQIVND (reference sequence). For the CDR3, the DNA is TGTGCCAGTAGTATGATGGTCAATAGCAATCAGCCCCAGCATTTT. This encodes CASSMMVNSNQPQHF.

Only one count was recorded for this clone. The genes are TRBV6-6 and TRBJ2-7; D remains unclear. The CDR3 sequence is 13 residues long. The V end was cut by 5 bases, the J end by 2 bases, with 10 bases between. Germline CDR1 MNHNY, CDR2 SVGAGI (reference sequence). CDR3 nucleotides: TGTGCCAGCAGTGTCTACCACACCTACGAGCAGTACTTC. Translating it yields CASSVYHTYEQYF.

The chain links TRBV4-1 to TRBJ2-5, with 9 bases identical to TRBD2. Gene TRBJ2-7 matches the end of the DNA better, so the J call may be wrong. Germline loops: CDR1 MGHRA, CDR2 YSYEKL. CDR3 length equals 15 residues. CDR3 region: CASSFRTSASYEQYF. The DNA for the CDR3 is TGCGCCAGCAGCTTCCGGACTAGCGCCTCCTACGAGCAGTACTTC.

This sequence joins TRBV29-1 and TRBJ2-1, with no clear D. V was cut by 2 bases and J by 1 base, with 9 bases left in between. The CDR3 runs 14 residues. CDR1 and CDR2 (germline): SQVTM, ANQGSEA. This CDR3 is CSVEQGESYNEQFF. The CDR3 DNA reads TGCAGCGTTGAACAAGGCGAGTCCTACAATGAGCAGTTCTTC.

This chain links TRBV9 with TRBJ1-5; TRBD1 aligns across 7 bases. J gave up 5 bases and V 3 bases, and 5 bases lay outside the gene matches. CDR3 length equals 14 residues. CDR1 and CDR2 from the germline V gene are SGDLS and YYNGEE. The CDR3: CASSAGTEDQPQHF. The DNA of the CDR3 is TGTGCCAGCAGCGCTGGGACAGAAGATCAGCCCCAGCATTTT.

The chain recombines TRBV6-5 with TRBJ2-7; D is ambiguous. CDR1 is MNHEY, CDR2 SVGAGI, per germline. The CDR3 loop spans 14 amino acids. V dropped 6 bases and J dropped 3 bases, with 15 bases sitting between them. This CDR3 is CASSRRHEYYEQYF. The CDR3, as DNA: TGTGCCAGCAGCCGCCGTCATGAGTACTACGAGCAGTACTTC.

The chain has TRBV2 and TRBJ2-1; D call uncertain. Germline V CDR1 and CDR2: SNHLY, FYNNEI. V dropped 7 bases and J dropped 0 bases, with 4 bases sitting between them. The CDR3 is 12 residues long. CDR3 residues: CASTGSYNEQFF. CDR3 sequence (DNA): TGTGCCAGCACAGGCTCCTACAATGAGCAGTTCTTC.

The chain employs TRBV29-1 and TRBJ2-1; possible D gene TRBD1, 5 bases. Deletions cut 7 bases from V and 8 bases from J, with 18 bases between. Germline assignment: CDR1 SQVTM and CDR2 ANQGSEA. This CDR3 spans 13 amino acids. As DNA, the CDR3 is TGCAGCGCCACCGACAGTCGAGGTCATGAGCAGTTCTTC. Its translation: CSATDSRGHEQFF.

The V and J genes are TRBV29-1 and TRBJ2-1; 11 positions match TRBD2. The ends lost 4 bases at V and 3 bases at J; junction bases unmatched: 11. Germline values: CDR1 SQVTM, CDR2 ANQGSEA. The CDR3 runs to 17 residues. Written as DNA, the CDR3 is TGCAGCGTTGTAGTTAGGTCTAGCGGGAGGAACTACAATGAGCAGTTCTTC. The encoded protein is CSVVVRSSGRNYNEQFF.

The chain combines TRBV6-1 with TRBJ1-2; D is ambiguous. Per the germline V gene, CDR1 is MNHNS and CDR2 is SASEGT. The V and J ends lost 7 bases and 8 bases respectively, with 17 bases between them. CDR3 size: 13 residues. CDR3 in DNA: TGTGCCAGCACCTCCGGGTTAAGCCACGGCTACACCTTC. This gives the protein CASTSGLSHGYTF.

The chain couples TRBV7-9 to TRBJ2-1; TRBD1 is a possible D gene (6 bases). The V and J ends lost 5 bases and 7 bases respectively, with 15 bases between them. Germline CDR1 reads SEHNR; CDR2 reads FQNEAQ (reference sequence). This CDR3 has 14 amino acids. The CDR3 protein is CASSKQGSTNEQFF. In nucleotides, the CDR3 is TGTGCCAGCAGCAAACAGGGATCAACGAATGAGCAGTTCTTC.

This chain connects TRBV5-1 to TRBJ1-1; possibly TRBD1 for D (5 bases). In germline, CDR1 is SGHRS, CDR2 YFSETQ. V was pared by 3 bases and J by 3 bases, with 6 bases between. The CDR3 spans 12 residues. The CDR3, as DNA: TGCGCCAGCAGCTGGGGGGACACTGAAGCTTTCTTT. Translating gives CASSWGDTEAFF.

The table lists this clone with a count of one. The chain has TRBV4-1 and TRBJ1-2, with a tentative D call TRBD1 (5 bases). V lost 1 base and J lost 4, with 10 bases in between. The CDR3 has 14 residues. In germline, CDR1 is MGHRA, CDR2 YSYEKL. CDR3 sequence: CASSQVGLGYGYTF. The CDR3 DNA reads as TGCGCCAGCAGCCAAGTGGGGCTTGGCTATGGCTACACCTTC.

This chain uses TRBV27 with TRBJ1-2; 11 bases are a match to TRBD1. The CDR3 runs 12 residues. The germline CDR1 and CDR2 sequences are MNHEY and SMNVEV (reference sequence). Losses at the gene ends were 5 bases for V and 8 bases for J; bases not matched to a gene: 1. The chain's CDR3 is CASSGTGGGYTF. The CDR3 nucleotides are TGTGCCAGCAGTGGGACAGGGGGAGGCTACACCTTC.

This clone turned up a few times. The chain is built from TRBV27 and TRBJ1-5; D may be TRBD1 (5 bases). This CDR3 contains 14 residues. V dropped 3 bases and J dropped 5 bases, with 11 bases sitting between them. CDR1 and CDR2 (germline): MNHEY, SMNVEV (reference sequence). The CDR3 nucleotides are TGTGCCAGCAGTTTGGGGCCTCCTCATCAGCCCCAGCATTTT. It codes for CASSLGPPHQPQHF.

This chain uses TRBV27 with TRBJ1-2, with D possibly matching TRBD1 (6 bases). This CDR3 has 13 residues. V lost 6 bases and J lost 3, with 11 bases in between. Germline CDR1 reads MNHEY; CDR2 reads SMNVEV (reference sequence). This CDR3 is CASSSGTYYGYTF. DNA for the CDR3: TGTGCCAGCAGCTCCGGGACATACTATGGCTACACCTTC.

The V call is TRBV28, the J call TRBJ1-5; D call uncertain. The CDR3 spans 13 residues. Trimming shortened V by 3 bases and J by 9 bases, and 12 bases separated the two germline ends. Per the germline V gene, CDR1 is MDHEN and CDR2 is SYDVKM. In DNA, the CDR3 is TGTGCCAGCAGTTTTAGGGAGGGAGGGCCCCAGCATTTT. Translating it yields CASSFREGGPQHF.

The V and J genes are TRBV2 and TRBJ2-7; D tentatively reads TRBD1 or TRBD2 (6 bases each). The CDR3 spans 15 residues. Deletions cut 3 bases from V and 4 bases from J, with 16 bases between. The germline gives CDR1 SNHLY, CDR2 FYNNEI. CDR3 bases: TGTGCCAGCAGTGAGCGCGGGACCCAGGGGTACGAGCAGTACTTC. Translating gives CASSERGTQGYEQYF.

The V and J genes are TRBV7-3 and TRBJ2-7, with D tentatively TRBD1 or TRBD2 (5 bases each). Germline V gene data show CDR1 as SGHTA and CDR2 as FQGTGA. The V gene lost 4 bases and the J gene lost 1 base, with 14 bases spanning the gap. This CDR3 comprises 15 residues. CDR3 sequence reads: CASSYTGGGSYEQYF. The DNA of the CDR3 is TGTGCCAGCAGCTACACAGGTGGGGGATCCTACGAGCAGTACTTC.

The chain combines TRBV19 with TRBJ1-5; D unresolved. This CDR3 is 14 amino acids long. The V end was cut by 6 bases, the J end by 0 bases, with 9 bases between. Germline-derived CDR1 and CDR2 are LNHDA and SQIVND (reference sequence). CDR3 protein: CASSWWGSNQPQHF. The CDR3 DNA reads TGTGCCAGTAGCTGGTGGGGTAGCAATCAGCCCCAGCATTTT.